This TCR beta chain emerged from a study of cytomegalovirus exposure and HLA in healthy donors. A multiplex PCR was run with 60 Vbeta primers and 13 Jbeta primers. Sequencing was performed with immunoSEQ multiplex PCR; in TCRdb, only in-frame clones are kept and a portion is missing. The sample lists around 96,000 clones; 75% to 85% were seen once. This receptor was obtained from a man younger than 35 in good health and CMV-seronegative. The sequenced material came from PBMCs.

CDR3 bases: TGTGCCAGCTCACCGCGGTACGGAGATTTGAACACTGAAGCTTTCTTT. This encodes CASSPRYGDLNTEAFF. V and J are TRBV18 and TRBJ1-1, with D unclear. This CDR3 comprises 16 residues. The germline V and J ends were trimmed by 3 bases and 0 bases, with 14 bases remaining between them. CDR1 and CDR2 (germline): KGHSH, LQKENI.